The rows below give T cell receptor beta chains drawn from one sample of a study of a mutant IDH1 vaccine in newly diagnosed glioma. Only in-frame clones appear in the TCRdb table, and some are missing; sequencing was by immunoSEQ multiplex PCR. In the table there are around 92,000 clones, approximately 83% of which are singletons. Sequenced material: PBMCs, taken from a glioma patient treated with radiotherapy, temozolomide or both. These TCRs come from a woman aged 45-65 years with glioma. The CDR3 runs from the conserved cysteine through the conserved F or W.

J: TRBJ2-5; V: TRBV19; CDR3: CASSMLGGSETQYF
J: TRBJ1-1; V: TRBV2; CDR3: CASSEWAEAFF
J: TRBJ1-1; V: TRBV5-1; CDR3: CASSPNPQGYTEAFF
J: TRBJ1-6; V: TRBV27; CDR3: CASSLSPGHLSSYNSPLHF
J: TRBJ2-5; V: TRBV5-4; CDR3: CASRQGWEQETQYF
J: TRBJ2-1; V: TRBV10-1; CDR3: CASSESASGGTSYNEQFF
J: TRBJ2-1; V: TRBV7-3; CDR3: CASSLQGSEQFF
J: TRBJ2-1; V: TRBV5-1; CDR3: CASSEGQYNEQFF
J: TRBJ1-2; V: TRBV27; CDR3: CASSTWLTGDYGYTF
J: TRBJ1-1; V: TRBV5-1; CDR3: CASSRQGEAGTEAFF
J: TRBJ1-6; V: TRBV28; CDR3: CASSLQDSPLHF
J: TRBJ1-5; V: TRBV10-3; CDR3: CATNRGGTDNQPQHF
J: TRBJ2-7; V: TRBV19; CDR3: CASSRTIISGAYEQYF
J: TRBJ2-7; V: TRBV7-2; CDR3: CASSLVVGTGGEQYF
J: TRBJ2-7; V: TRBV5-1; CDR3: CASSLEGRGSYEQYF
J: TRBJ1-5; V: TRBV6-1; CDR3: CASSIEAGGNQPQHF
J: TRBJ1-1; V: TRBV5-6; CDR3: CASSSAGTGTTEAFF
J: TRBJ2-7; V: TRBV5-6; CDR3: CASSSTGDSNYEQYF